This TCR beta chain was obtained from a study of blood T cell repertoires in COVID-19. Germline CDR1 and CDR2: KGHSH and LQKENI. The CDR3 is made up of 16 amino acids. The trim removed 0 bases at V and 2 bases at J, leaving 4 bases unmatched. Assay used: immunoSEQ multiplex PCR; TCRdb lists only in-frame clones, some missing. The sample holds approximately 300,000 clones, about 88% seen once. Sequencing input: peripheral blood. The receptor was isolated from a woman in her twenties or thirties with COVID-19, enrolled during active disease. This rearrangement joins TRBV18 to TRBJ2-1; 7 bases line up with TRBD2. CDR3 nucleotides: TGTGCCAGCTCACCACCTAGCGGGCGCCCCTACAATGAGCAGTTCTTC. This encodes CASSPPSGRPYNEQFF.